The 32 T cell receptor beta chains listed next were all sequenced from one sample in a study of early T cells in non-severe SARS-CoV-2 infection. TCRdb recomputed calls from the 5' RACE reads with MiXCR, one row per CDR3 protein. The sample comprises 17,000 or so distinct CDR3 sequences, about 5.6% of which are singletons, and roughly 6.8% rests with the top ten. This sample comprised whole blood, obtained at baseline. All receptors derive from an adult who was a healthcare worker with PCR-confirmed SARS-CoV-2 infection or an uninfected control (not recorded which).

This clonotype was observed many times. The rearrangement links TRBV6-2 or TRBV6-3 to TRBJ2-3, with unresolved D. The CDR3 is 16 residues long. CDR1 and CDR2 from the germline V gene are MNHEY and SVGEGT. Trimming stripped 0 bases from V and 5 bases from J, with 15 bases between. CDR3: CASSYSLLRPQDTQYF. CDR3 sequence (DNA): TGTGCCAGCAGTTACTCGCTTCTCAGACCCCAAGATACGCAGTATTTT.

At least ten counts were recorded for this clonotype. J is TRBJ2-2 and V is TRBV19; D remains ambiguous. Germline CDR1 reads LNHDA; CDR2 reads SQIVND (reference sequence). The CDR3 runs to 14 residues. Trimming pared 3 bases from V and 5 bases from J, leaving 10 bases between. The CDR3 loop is CASSIHGGTGELFF. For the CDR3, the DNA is TGTGCCAGTAGTATTCATGGTGGAACCGGGGAGCTGTTTTTT.

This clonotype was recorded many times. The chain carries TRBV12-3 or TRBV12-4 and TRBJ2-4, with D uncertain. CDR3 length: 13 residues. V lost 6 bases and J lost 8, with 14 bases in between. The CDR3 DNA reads TGTGCCAGCAGCCCCGGGTCTCACCACATTCAGTACTTC. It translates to CASSPGSHHIQYF.

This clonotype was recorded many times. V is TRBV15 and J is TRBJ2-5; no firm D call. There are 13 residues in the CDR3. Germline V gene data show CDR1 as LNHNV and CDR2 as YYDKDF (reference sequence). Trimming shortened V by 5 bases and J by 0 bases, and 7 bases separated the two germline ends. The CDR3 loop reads CATSRSYQETQYF. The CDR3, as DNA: TGTGCCACCAGCCGAAGTTACCAAGAGACCCAGTACTTC.

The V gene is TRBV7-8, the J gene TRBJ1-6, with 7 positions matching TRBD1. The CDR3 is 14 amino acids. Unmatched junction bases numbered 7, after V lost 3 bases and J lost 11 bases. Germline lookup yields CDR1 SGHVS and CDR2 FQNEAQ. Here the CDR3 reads CASSLYTGDAPLHF. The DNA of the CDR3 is TGTGCCAGCAGCTTGTACACAGGGGACGCACCCCTCCACTTT.

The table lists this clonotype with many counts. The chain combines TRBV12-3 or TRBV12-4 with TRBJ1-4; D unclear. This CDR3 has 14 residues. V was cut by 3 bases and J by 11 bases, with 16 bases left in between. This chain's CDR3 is CASSFNPPRLKLFF. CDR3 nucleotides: TGTGCCAGCAGTTTTAACCCCCCCCGGTTGAAACTGTTTTTT.

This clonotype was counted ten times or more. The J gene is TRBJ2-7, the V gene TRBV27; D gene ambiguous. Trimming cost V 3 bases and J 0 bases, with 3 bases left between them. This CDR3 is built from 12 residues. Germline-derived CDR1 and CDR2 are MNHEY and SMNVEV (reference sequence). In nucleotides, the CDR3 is TGTGCCAGCAGTTTCCTCTCCTACGAGCAGTACTTC. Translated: CASSFLSYEQYF.

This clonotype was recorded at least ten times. The CDR3 loop reads CASRLTGYRSPLHF. CDR3 bases: TGTGCCAGCAGGTTGACAGGGTATCGTTCACCCCTCCACTTT. The V call is TRBV6-2 or TRBV6-3, the J call TRBJ1-6; 7 bases agree with TRBD1. Germline CDR1 and CDR2: MNHEY and SVGEGT. V shed 6 bases, J shed 9 bases, and the junction held 8 bases outside the gene matches. This CDR3 has 14 amino acids.

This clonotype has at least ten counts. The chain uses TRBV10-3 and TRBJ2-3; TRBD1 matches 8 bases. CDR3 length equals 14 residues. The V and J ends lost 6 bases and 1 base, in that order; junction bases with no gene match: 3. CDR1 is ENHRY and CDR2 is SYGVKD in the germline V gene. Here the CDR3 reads CAIRKTGGTDTQYF. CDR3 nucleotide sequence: TGTGCCATCAGAAAGACAGGGGGCACAGATACGCAGTATTTT.

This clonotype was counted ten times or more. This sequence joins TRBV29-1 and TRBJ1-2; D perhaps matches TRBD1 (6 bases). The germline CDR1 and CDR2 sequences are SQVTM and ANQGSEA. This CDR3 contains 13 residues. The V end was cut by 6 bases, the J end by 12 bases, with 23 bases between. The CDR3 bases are TGCAGCGTCACAGGGACGGCTTCCATATCGGACACCTTC. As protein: CSVTGTASISDTF.

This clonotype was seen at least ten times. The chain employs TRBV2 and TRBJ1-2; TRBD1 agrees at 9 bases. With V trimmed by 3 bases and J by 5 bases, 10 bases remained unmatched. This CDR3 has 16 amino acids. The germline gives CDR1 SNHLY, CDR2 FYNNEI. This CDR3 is CASSDYRGPQSYGYTF. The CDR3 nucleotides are TGTGCCAGCAGTGATTACAGGGGGCCGCAATCTTATGGCTACACCTTC.

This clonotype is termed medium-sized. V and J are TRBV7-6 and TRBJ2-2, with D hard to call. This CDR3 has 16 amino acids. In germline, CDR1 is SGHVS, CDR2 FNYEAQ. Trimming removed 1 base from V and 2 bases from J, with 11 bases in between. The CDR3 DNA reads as TGTGCCAGCAGCTTAGAGGGTGGCTACAACACCGGGGAGCTGTTTTTT. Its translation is CASSLEGGYNTGELFF.

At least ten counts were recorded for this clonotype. CDR3: CSARGTGDTEAFF. DNA of the CDR3: TGCAGTGCTAGAGGGACAGGGGACACTGAAGCTTTCTTT. This chain uses TRBV20-1 with TRBJ1-1; 9 positions match TRBD1. Germline loops: CDR1 DFQATT, CDR2 SNEGSKA (reference sequence). V lost 1 base to trimming and J lost 3 bases; unmatched junction nucleotides: 0. This CDR3 comprises 13 residues.

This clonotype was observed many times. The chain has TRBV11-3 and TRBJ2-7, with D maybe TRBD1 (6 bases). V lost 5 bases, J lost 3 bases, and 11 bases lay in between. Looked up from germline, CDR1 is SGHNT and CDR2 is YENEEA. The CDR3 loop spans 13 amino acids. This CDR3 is CASSEGHRYEQYF. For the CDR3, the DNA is TGTGCCAGCAGCGAGGGACATCGCTACGAGCAGTACTTC.

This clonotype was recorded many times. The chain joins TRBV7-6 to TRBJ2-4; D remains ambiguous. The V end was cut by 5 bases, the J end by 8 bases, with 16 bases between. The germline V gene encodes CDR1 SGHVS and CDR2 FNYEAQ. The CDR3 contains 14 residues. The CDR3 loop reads CASSAAAELDIQYF. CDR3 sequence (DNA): TGTGCCAGCAGCGCCGCGGCCGAGTTGGACATTCAGTACTTC.

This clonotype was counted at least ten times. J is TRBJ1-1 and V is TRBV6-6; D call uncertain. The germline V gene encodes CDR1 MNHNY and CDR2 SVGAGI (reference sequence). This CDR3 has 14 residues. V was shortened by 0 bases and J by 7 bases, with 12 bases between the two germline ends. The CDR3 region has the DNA TGTGCCAGCAGTTACTCGGAGGGAGCGGATGAAGCTTTCTTT. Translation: CASSYSEGADEAFF.

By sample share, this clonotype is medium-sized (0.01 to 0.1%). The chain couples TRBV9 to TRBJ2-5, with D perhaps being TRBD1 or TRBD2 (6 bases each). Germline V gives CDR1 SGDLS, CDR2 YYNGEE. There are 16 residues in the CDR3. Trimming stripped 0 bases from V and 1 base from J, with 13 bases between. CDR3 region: CASSVEARGPQETQYF. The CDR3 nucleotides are TGTGCCAGCAGCGTAGAAGCCCGGGGGCCCCAAGAGACCCAGTACTTC.

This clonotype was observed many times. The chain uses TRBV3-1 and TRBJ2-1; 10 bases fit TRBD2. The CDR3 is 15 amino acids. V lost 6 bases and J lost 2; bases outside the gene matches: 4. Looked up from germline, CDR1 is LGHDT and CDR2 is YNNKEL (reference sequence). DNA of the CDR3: TGTGCCAGCAGTCCAAGCGGGGGGGCCTACAATGAGCAGTTCTTC. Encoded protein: CASSPSGGAYNEQFF.

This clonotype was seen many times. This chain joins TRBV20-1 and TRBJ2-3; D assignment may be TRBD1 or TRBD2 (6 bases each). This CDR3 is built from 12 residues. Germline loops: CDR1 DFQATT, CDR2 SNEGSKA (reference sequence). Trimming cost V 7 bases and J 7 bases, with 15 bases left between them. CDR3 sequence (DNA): TGCAGTGTTGAGGGGGGAACCCATACGCAGTATTTT. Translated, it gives CSVEGGTHTQYF.

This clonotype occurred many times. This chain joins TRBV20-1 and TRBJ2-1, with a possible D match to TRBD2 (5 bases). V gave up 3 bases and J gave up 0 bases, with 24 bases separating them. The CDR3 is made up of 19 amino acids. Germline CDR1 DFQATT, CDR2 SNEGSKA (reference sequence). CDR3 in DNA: TGCAGTGCTAGGACACTACTTTCGTATGGACTGAGCTCCTACAATGAGCAGTTCTTC. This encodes CSARTLLSYGLSSYNEQFF.

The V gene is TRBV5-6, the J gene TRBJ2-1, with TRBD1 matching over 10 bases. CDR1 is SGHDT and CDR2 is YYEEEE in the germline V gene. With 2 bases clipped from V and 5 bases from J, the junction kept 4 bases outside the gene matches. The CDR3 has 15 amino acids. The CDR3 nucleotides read TGTGCCAGCAGCTTTGGGACAGGGGCTAACAATGAGCAGTTCTTC. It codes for CASSFGTGANNEQFF. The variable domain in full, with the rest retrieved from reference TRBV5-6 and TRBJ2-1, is DAGVTQSPTHLIKTRGQQVTLRCSPKSGHDTVSWYQQALGQGPQFIFQYYEEEERQRGNFPDRFSGHQFPNYSSELNVNALLLGDSALYLCASSFGTGANNEQFFGPGTRLTVL.

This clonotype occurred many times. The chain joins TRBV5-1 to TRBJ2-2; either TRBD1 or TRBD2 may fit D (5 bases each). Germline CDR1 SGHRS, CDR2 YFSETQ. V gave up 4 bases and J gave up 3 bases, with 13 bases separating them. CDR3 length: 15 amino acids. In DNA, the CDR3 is TGCGCCAGCAGCGGGACCCGAGGGGACACCGGGGAGCTGTTTTTT. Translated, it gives CASSGTRGDTGELFF.

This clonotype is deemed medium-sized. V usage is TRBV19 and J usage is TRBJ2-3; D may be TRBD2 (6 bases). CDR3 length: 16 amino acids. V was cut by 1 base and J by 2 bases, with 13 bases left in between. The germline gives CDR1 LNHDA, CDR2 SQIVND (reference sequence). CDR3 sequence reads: CASSIADGGDTDTQYF. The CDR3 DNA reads TGTGCCAGTAGTATAGCGGACGGGGGAGACACAGATACGCAGTATTTT.

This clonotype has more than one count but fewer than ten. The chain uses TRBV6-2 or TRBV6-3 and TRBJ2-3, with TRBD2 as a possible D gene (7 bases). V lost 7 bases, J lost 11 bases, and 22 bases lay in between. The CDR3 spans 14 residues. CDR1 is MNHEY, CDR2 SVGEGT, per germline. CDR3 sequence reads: CASTTSAGASEQYF. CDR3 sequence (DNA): TGTGCCAGCACCACGTCCGCGGGGGCCTCCGAGCAGTATTTT.

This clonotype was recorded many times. The CDR3 spells CASSFNEGAEAFF. The CDR3 nucleotides are TGTGCCAGCAGCTTTAATGAGGGGGCTGAAGCTTTCTTT. The chain is built from TRBV11-2 and TRBJ1-1, with D perhaps matching TRBD1 (6 bases). CDR3 length: 13 residues. Germline V gene data show CDR1 as SGHAT and CDR2 as FQNNGV. V lost 3 bases and J 6 bases, leaving 11 bases between the germline ends.

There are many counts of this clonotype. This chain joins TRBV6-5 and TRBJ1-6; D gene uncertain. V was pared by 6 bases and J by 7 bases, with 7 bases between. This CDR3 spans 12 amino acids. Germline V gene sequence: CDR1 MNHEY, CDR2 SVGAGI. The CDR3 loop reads CASSLTNSPLHF. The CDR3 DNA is TGTGCCAGCAGCCTGACAAATTCACCCCTCCACTTT.

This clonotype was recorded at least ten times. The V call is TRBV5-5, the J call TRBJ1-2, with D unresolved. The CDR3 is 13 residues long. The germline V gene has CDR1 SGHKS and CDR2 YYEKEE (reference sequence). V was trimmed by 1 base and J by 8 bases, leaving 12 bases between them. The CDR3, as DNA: TGTGCCAGCAGCTTGATAGGGCCCTCCGGCTACACCTTC. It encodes CASSLIGPSGYTF.

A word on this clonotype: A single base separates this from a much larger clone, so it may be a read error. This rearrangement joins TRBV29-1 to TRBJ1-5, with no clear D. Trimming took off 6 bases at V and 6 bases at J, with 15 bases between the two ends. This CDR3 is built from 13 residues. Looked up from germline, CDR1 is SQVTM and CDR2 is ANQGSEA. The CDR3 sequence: CSVVLEAGQPQHF. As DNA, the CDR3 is TGCAGCGTGGTTTTGGAGGCCGGTCAGCCCCAGCATTTT.

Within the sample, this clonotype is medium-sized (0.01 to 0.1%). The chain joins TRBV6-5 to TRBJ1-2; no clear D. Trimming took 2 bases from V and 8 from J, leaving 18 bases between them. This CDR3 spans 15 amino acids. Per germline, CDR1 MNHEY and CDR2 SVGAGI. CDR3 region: CASSYHGTDPAGYTF. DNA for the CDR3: TGTGCCAGCAGTTACCATGGAACGGACCCGGCGGGCTACACCTTC.

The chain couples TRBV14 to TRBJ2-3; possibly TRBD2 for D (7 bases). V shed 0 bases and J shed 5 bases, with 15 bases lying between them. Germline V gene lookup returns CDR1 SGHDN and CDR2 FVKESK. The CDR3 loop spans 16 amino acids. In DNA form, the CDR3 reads TGTGCCAGCAGCCAAGAATTGAGGGGGGGCGGAGATACGCAGTATTTT. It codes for CASSQELRGGGDTQYF. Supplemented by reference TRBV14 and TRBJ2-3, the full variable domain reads EAGVTQFPSHSVIEKGQTVTLRCDPISGHDNLYWYRRVMGKEIKFLLHFVKESKQDESGMPNNRFLAERTGGTYSTLKVQPAELEDSGVYFCASSQELRGGGDTQYFGPGTRLTVL.

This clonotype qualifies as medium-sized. CDR3 region: CASSQGTRQPQHF. The CDR3 DNA follows: TGTGCCAGCAGCCAAGGGACTCGGCAGCCCCAGCATTTT. The rearrangement links TRBV14 to TRBJ1-5, with unresolved D. The CDR3 contains 13 residues. CDR1 SGHDN and CDR2 FVKESK come from the germline V gene. Trimming took off 1 base at V and 7 bases at J, with 8 bases between the two ends.

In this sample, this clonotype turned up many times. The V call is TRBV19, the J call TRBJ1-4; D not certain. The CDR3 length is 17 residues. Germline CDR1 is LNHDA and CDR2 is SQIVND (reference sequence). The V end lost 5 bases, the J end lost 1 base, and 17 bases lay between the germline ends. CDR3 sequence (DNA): TGTGCCAGTAGTGGTACCACAATACGGGGAACTAATGAAAAACTGTTTTTT. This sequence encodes CASSGTTIRGTNEKLFF.